The rows below give T cell receptor beta chains drawn from one sample of a study of identical twins. TCRdb called the 5' RACE reads again in MiXCR, with one record for every CDR3 protein. The table lists 260,000 or so distinct CDR3 sequences, 6.5% to 9% of them singletons, with under 6% in the top ten. These same records also appear under a second study, on yellow fever vaccine responses in identical twins.

Input material: CD8+ T cells sorted from blood. The receptors derive from a woman under 30 in good health. Both conserved end residues are part of each CDR3. Each record gives: D gene, clone size, V gene, J gene, CDR3 length, CDR3 protein, CDR3 DNA. D genes are given only for firm matches. Not every row has a clone size; where given, it reads once, few, many or a size class.

d_gene: NA; abundance: many; v_gene: TRBV4-1; j_gene: TRBJ1-5; len: 13; CDR3aa: CASSQLESQPQHF; CDR3nt: TGCGCCAGCAGCCAGCTGGAGTCCCAGCCCCAGCATTTT
d_gene: NA; abundance: few; v_gene: TRBV7-9; j_gene: TRBJ1-6; len: 12; CDR3aa: CASSFYDSPLHF; CDR3nt: TGTGCCAGCAGCTTTTACGATTCACCCCTCCACTTT
d_gene: NA; abundance: few; v_gene: TRBV28; j_gene: TRBJ2-3; len: 13; CDR3aa: CASSLYVTDTQYF; CDR3nt: TGTGCCAGCAGTCTTTACGTCACAGATACGCAGTATTTT
d_gene: TRBD2; abundance: NA; v_gene: TRBV29-1; j_gene: TRBJ2-3; len: 16; CDR3aa: CSVGVGGSKRTDTQYF; CDR3nt: TGCAGCGTTGGGGTGGGGGGGTCAAAAAGGACAGATACGCAGTATTTT
d_gene: NA; abundance: few; v_gene: TRBV7-9; j_gene: TRBJ2-1; len: 13; CDR3aa: CASTVGADNEQFF; CDR3nt: TGTGCCAGCACTGTAGGGGCAGACAATGAGCAGTTCTTC
d_gene: NA; abundance: few; v_gene: TRBV24-1; j_gene: TRBJ2-3; len: 15; CDR3aa: CATSERTVSTDTQYF; CDR3nt: TGTGCCACCAGTGAAAGAACAGTGAGCACAGATACGCAGTATTTT
d_gene: TRBD2; abundance: few; v_gene: TRBV19; j_gene: TRBJ2-7; len: 15; CDR3aa: CASSPSGSAPTSKYF; CDR3nt: TGTGCCAGTAGTCCTAGCGGGAGCGCGCCTACGAGCAAGTACTTC
d_gene: TRBD2; abundance: few; v_gene: TRBV12-3/TRBV12-4; j_gene: TRBJ2-2; len: 18; CDR3aa: CASSLTSGRADSTGELFF; CDR3nt: TGTGCCAGCAGTTTGACTAGCGGGAGGGCCGATTCCACCGGGGAGCTGTTTTTT
d_gene: TRBD1; abundance: few; v_gene: TRBV18; j_gene: TRBJ2-3; len: 15; CDR3aa: CASSPPGQGADTQYF; CDR3nt: TGTGCCAGCTCACCACCGGGACAGGGTGCAGATACGCAGTATTTT
d_gene: NA; abundance: few; v_gene: TRBV7-9; j_gene: TRBJ1-2; len: 13; CDR3aa: CASSQGPAYGYTF; CDR3nt: TGTGCCAGCAGCCAGGGTCCGGCGTATGGCTACACCTTC
d_gene: NA; abundance: NA; v_gene: TRBV7-8; j_gene: TRBJ2-1; len: 15; CDR3aa: CASISGGGTNNEQFF; CDR3nt: TGTGCCAGCATCTCTGGGGGCGGAACAAACAATGAGCAGTTCTTC
d_gene: NA; abundance: many; v_gene: TRBV29-1; j_gene: TRBJ2-2; len: 15; CDR3aa: CSVARQPRDTGELFF; CDR3nt: TGCAGCGTTGCCCGACAGCCCCGAGACACCGGGGAGCTGTTTTTT
d_gene: NA; abundance: NA; v_gene: TRBV5-1; j_gene: TRBJ2-5; len: 13; CDR3aa: CASGLGVGETQYF; CDR3nt: TGCGCCAGCGGTTTGGGGGTAGGAGAGACCCAGTACTTC
d_gene: NA; abundance: few; v_gene: TRBV28; j_gene: TRBJ1-4; len: 15; CDR3aa: CASSHLRGTNEKLFF; CDR3nt: TGTGCCAGCAGCCATCTGAGGGGAACTAATGAAAAACTGTTTTTT
d_gene: TRBD1; abundance: many; v_gene: TRBV10-3; j_gene: TRBJ2-1; len: 17; CDR3aa: CAISEPNHQGQFNEQFF; CDR3nt: TGTGCCATCAGTGAGCCAAACCATCAGGGACAGTTCAATGAGCAGTTCTTC
d_gene: TRBD1; abundance: NA; v_gene: TRBV7-6; j_gene: TRBJ1-1; len: 15; CDR3aa: CASSPRQGGLTEAFF; CDR3nt: TGTGCCAGCAGCCCAAGACAGGGAGGTTTGACTGAAGCTTTCTTT
d_gene: NA; abundance: NA; v_gene: TRBV12-3/TRBV12-4; j_gene: TRBJ2-1; len: 13; CDR3aa: CASSLGLTNEQFF; CDR3nt: TGTGCCAGCAGCCTAGGACTAACCAATGAGCAGTTCTTC
d_gene: TRBD1; abundance: few; v_gene: TRBV3-1; j_gene: TRBJ2-5; len: 16; CDR3aa: CASSQETGAFQETQYF; CDR3nt: TGTGCCAGCAGCCAAGAGACAGGGGCTTTCCAAGAGACCCAGTACTTC
d_gene: TRBD2; abundance: few; v_gene: TRBV6-5; j_gene: TRBJ2-1; len: 16; CDR3aa: CASSLNSGRAGNEQFF; CDR3nt: TGTGCCAGCAGTTTAAATAGCGGGAGGGCCGGGAATGAGCAGTTCTTC
d_gene: TRBD2; abundance: NA; v_gene: TRBV5-1; j_gene: TRBJ2-1; len: 14; CDR3aa: CASSLRGGGNEQFF; CDR3nt: TGCGCCAGCAGTCTGCGGGGGGGAGGCAATGAGCAGTTCTTC
d_gene: TRBD1; abundance: NA; v_gene: TRBV4-1; j_gene: TRBJ2-7; len: 16; CDR3aa: CASSQGTGSQSREQYF; CDR3nt: TGCGCCAGCAGCCAAGGGACAGGGTCCCAGTCTAGAGAGCAGTACTTC
d_gene: NA; abundance: many; v_gene: TRBV12-3/TRBV12-4; j_gene: TRBJ2-1; len: 12; CDR3aa: CASSFPHNEQFF; CDR3nt: TGTGCCAGCAGTTTCCCCCACAATGAGCAGTTCTTC
d_gene: TRBD1; abundance: NA; v_gene: TRBV4-1; j_gene: TRBJ1-2; len: 15; CDR3aa: CASSQEDRPNYGYTF; CDR3nt: TGCGCCAGCAGCCAAGAGGACAGGCCAAACTATGGCTACACCTTC
d_gene: NA; abundance: many; v_gene: TRBV6-2/TRBV6-3; j_gene: TRBJ2-7; len: 12; CDR3aa: CASSYSIPEQYF; CDR3nt: TGTGCCAGCAGTTACTCGATTCCCGAGCAGTACTTC
d_gene: TRBD2; abundance: NA; v_gene: TRBV6-4; j_gene: TRBJ2-2; len: 15; CDR3aa: CASSSGTRDTGELFF; CDR3nt: TGTGCCAGCAGCTCCGGGACTAGGGATACCGGGGAGCTGTTTTTT
d_gene: NA; abundance: many; v_gene: TRBV28; j_gene: TRBJ2-1; len: 13; CDR3aa: CASSLSDYNEQFF; CDR3nt: TGTGCCAGCAGTTTATCAGACTACAATGAGCAGTTCTTC
d_gene: NA; abundance: few; v_gene: TRBV4-1; j_gene: TRBJ1-5; len: 14; CDR3aa: CASSQGRGHQPQHF; CDR3nt: TGCGCCAGCAGCCAGGGAAGGGGCCATCAGCCCCAGCATTTT
d_gene: NA; abundance: many; v_gene: TRBV20-1; j_gene: TRBJ1-1; len: 17; CDR3aa: CSARDTPTRGMNTEAFF; CDR3nt: TGCAGTGCTAGAGATACCCCCACCCGGGGGATGAACACTGAAGCTTTCTTT
d_gene: NA; abundance: NA; v_gene: TRBV7-9; j_gene: TRBJ2-1; len: 15; CDR3aa: CASSQGRLMYNEQFF; CDR3nt: TGTGCCAGCAGTCAGGGTAGACTAATGTACAATGAGCAGTTCTTC
d_gene: TRBD2; abundance: NA; v_gene: TRBV20-1; j_gene: TRBJ2-7; len: 16; CDR3aa: CCAINAGTKNSYEQYF; CDR3nt: TGCTGTGCTATAAATGCCGGGACTAAGAACTCCTACGAGCAGTACTTC
d_gene: NA; abundance: many; v_gene: TRBV27; j_gene: TRBJ2-1; len: 14; CDR3aa: CASSRPGRDNEQFF; CDR3nt: TGTGCCAGCAGTAGACCCGGGAGAGACAATGAGCAGTTCTTC
d_gene: TRBD2; abundance: few; v_gene: TRBV20-1; j_gene: TRBJ2-7; len: 18; CDR3aa: CCARELRLLAPNSYEQYF; CDR3nt: TGCTGTGCTAGAGAACTCCGTTTACTAGCGCCCAACTCCTACGAGCAGTACTTC
d_gene: TRBD1; abundance: many; v_gene: TRBV14; j_gene: TRBJ1-4; len: 15; CDR3aa: CASSQGDRVGEKLFF; CDR3nt: TGTGCCAGCAGCCAAGGGGACAGGGTTGGTGAAAAACTGTTTTTT
d_gene: NA; abundance: NA; v_gene: TRBV7-9; j_gene: TRBJ1-5; len: 12; CDR3aa: CASSYYNQPQHF; CDR3nt: TGTGCCAGCAGCTACTACAATCAGCCCCAGCATTTT
d_gene: TRBD1; abundance: few; v_gene: TRBV6-1; j_gene: TRBJ1-1; len: 16; CDR3aa: CASSEAGTGYFTEAFF; CDR3nt: TGTGCCAGCAGTGAAGCGGGGACAGGGTATTTCACTGAAGCTTTCTTT
d_gene: NA; abundance: NA; v_gene: TRBV12-3/TRBV12-4; j_gene: TRBJ1-1; len: 14; CDR3aa: CASSSDRPNTEAFF; CDR3nt: TGTGCCAGCAGTTCGGACCGACCGAACACTGAAGCTTTCTTT
d_gene: NA; abundance: few; v_gene: TRBV3-1; j_gene: TRBJ2-7; len: 17; CDR3aa: CASSQGPVVWDGYEQYF; CDR3nt: TGTGCCAGCAGCCAAGGCCCAGTGGTGTGGGACGGTTACGAGCAGTACTTC
d_gene: TRBD1; abundance: few; v_gene: TRBV28; j_gene: TRBJ2-7; len: 16; CDR3aa: CASSLSRQGSSYEQYF; CDR3nt: TGTGCCAGCAGTTTATCCCGACAGGGGAGCTCCTACGAGCAGTACTTC
d_gene: NA; abundance: NA; v_gene: TRBV7-6; j_gene: TRBJ2-1; len: 15; CDR3aa: CASSLGGGPFNEQFF; CDR3nt: TGTGCCAGCAGCTTAGGTGGGGGCCCGTTCAATGAGCAGTTCTTC